The sample holds a few counts of the clone carrying this T cell receptor beta chain. Antigen unknown. There are 15 residues in the CDR3. V lost 1 base, J lost 4 bases, and 5 bases stayed unmatched. Germline values: CDR1 SEHNR, CDR2 FQNEAQ (reference sequence). Sequencing used immunoSEQ multiplex PCR; TCRdb keeps in-frame clones, though not all of them. The repertoire holds 9,000 to 10,000 clones, with 92% as singletons. This entry belongs to a study of PD-1 blockade in classical Hodgkin lymphoma. Broader study findings: Repertoires differed for reasons still undefined, possibly disease activity or prior therapy.

There was relapse after autologous stem cell transplantation in every patient, and there was variation in brentuximab vedotin exposure. The sample consisted of peripheral blood mononuclear cells (PBMCs), taken at baseline. The clonotype comes from a human donor with classical Hodgkin lymphoma. The V call is TRBV7-9, the J call TRBJ1-1; 8 positions agree with TRBD1. The CDR3 reads CASSLGGQGGTEAFF. DNA of the CDR3: TGTGCCAGCAGCTTAGGAGGACAGGGAGGCACTGAAGCTTTCTTT.